Following are 12 T cell receptor beta chains from one sample sequenced in a study of graft-versus-host responses after intestinal transplantation. Assay used: immunoSEQ multiplex PCR; TCRdb lists only in-frame clones, some missing. The sample holds over 75,000 clones, around 86% seen once. The specimen was PBMCs, collected 255 days after intestinal transplant. Receptor source: a human patient who received an intestinal transplant, so some T cells may come from the graft donor.

As regards this clone: Mismatch with germline at one junction end may stem from a read error. The chain carries TRBV6-1 and TRBJ2-7, with unresolved D. The V gene's germline CDR1 is MNHNS and CDR2 SASEGT. This CDR3 has 11 amino acids. The CDR3 nucleotides read TGTGCCAGCAGTCAAGCCTACGAGCAGTACTTC. Translating gives CASSQAYEQYF.

The V gene is TRBV5-1, the J gene TRBJ2-1; 9 nucleotides line up with TRBD1. V shed 7 bases and J 0 bases; nucleotides not matched to a gene: 17. From germline, CDR1 is SGHRS and CDR2 YFSETQ. The CDR3 extends over 19 amino acids. CDR3 residues: CASGTSGTGRFGSYNEQFF. The CDR3 DNA reads TGCGCCAGCGGAACCTCCGGGACAGGGCGTTTCGGCTCCTACAATGAGCAGTTCTTC.

The CDR3 DNA reads as TGTGCCAGCAGCTTAGCTTTCGGGCAGGGTTGGATTTCACCCCTCCACTTT. Translated, it gives CASSLAFGQGWISPLHF. The chain recombines TRBV7-2 with TRBJ1-6, with a tentative D call TRBD1 (5 bases). In germline, CDR1 is SGHTA, CDR2 FQGNSA. Trimming took off 0 bases at V and 9 bases at J, with 18 bases between the two ends. The CDR3 totals 17 residues.

The V gene is TRBV2, the J gene TRBJ2-7; 8 bases agree with TRBD2. This CDR3 contains 18 residues. Germline lookup yields CDR1 SNHLY and CDR2 FYNNEI. V trimming: 2 bases; J trimming: 1 base; junction bases outside the gene matches: 13. CDR3 residues: CASSELRAGDPKSYEQYF. The CDR3 nucleotides are TGTGCCAGCAGTGAACTTCGAGCGGGGGACCCTAAGTCCTACGAGCAGTACTTC.

The chain combines TRBV5-5 with TRBJ1-2; weak D call: TRBD1 (6 bases). Germline CDR1 and CDR2: SGHKS and YYEKEE (reference sequence). V was shortened by 1 base and J by 3 bases, with 13 bases between the two germline ends. The CDR3 consists of 15 residues. The CDR3 here is CASSLLPGEHYGYTF. The CDR3 DNA reads as TGTGCCAGCAGCTTGCTCCCAGGGGAACACTATGGCTACACCTTC.

The gene calls are TRBV7-9 and TRBJ1-3, with D unresolved. This CDR3 is built from 17 residues. Germline V CDR1 and CDR2: SEHNR, FQNEAQ (reference sequence). V lost 1 base, J lost 8 bases, and 21 bases lay in between. The DNA for the CDR3 is TGTGCCAGCAGCTTAGTGACGCTCCCATCTCGAGGATACACCATATATTTT. It encodes CASSLVTLPSRGYTIYF.

The chain joins TRBV7-6 to TRBJ2-1; TRBD2 might be the D (5 bases). Trimming shortened V by 4 bases and J by 5 bases, and 15 bases separated the two germline ends. Germline V lookup: CDR1 SGHVS, CDR2 FNYEAQ. This CDR3 region has 15 residues. CDR3 loop: CASSYSAGLDNEQFF. The CDR3 region has the DNA TGTGCCAGCAGCTACTCTGCCGGACTCGACAATGAGCAGTTCTTC.

The chain joins TRBV6-5 to TRBJ2-1; TRBD2 might be the D (6 bases). V was clipped by 4 bases and J by 10 bases, with 11 bases between them. The germline V gene encodes CDR1 MNHEY and CDR2 SVGAGI. The CDR3 loop spans 12 amino acids. CDR3 amino acids: CASSLGTVEQFF. The CDR3 DNA reads as TGTGCCAGCAGTTTAGGGACTGTGGAGCAGTTCTTC.

V is TRBV5-5 and J is TRBJ2-5; tentative D call: TRBD1 (6 bases). CDR1 is SGHKS and CDR2 is YYEKEE in the germline V gene (reference sequence). V shed 4 bases and J shed 1 base, with 8 bases lying between them. The CDR3 spans 13 residues. CDR3 in amino acids: CASSRTVQETQYF. Here the CDR3 DNA reads TGTGCCAGCAGCCGGACAGTCCAAGAGACCCAGTACTTC.

The V gene is TRBV4-1, the J gene TRBJ2-5; D unresolved. Germline lookup yields CDR1 MGHRA and CDR2 YSYEKL. CDR3 length: 15 amino acids. V lost 3 bases and J 7 bases, leaving 18 bases between the germline ends. The CDR3 loop is CASSHPSSARGTQYF. The CDR3 bases are TGCGCCAGCAGCCACCCCTCTAGTGCCCGCGGGACCCAGTACTTC.

This sequence joins TRBV7-9 and TRBJ1-2; D ambiguous. The length of the CDR3 is 11 residues. CDR1 is SEHNR and CDR2 is FQNEAQ in the germline V gene (reference sequence). V shed 5 bases and J shed 9 bases, with 10 bases lying between them. The CDR3 here is CASSPDPSYTF. The CDR3 DNA sequence: TGTGCCAGCAGCCCCGACCCGAGCTACACCTTC.

This clone has only one observation. This chain links TRBV11-2 with TRBJ1-2; D is possibly TRBD1 (5 bases). This CDR3 has 15 amino acids. Per the germline V gene, CDR1 is SGHAT and CDR2 is FQNNGV. The germline V and J ends were trimmed by 5 bases and 7 bases, with 20 bases remaining between them. The CDR3: CASSIEHQGLGGYTF. The CDR3 nucleotides are TGTGCCAGCAGCATCGAACACCAGGGTTTAGGTGGCTACACCTTC. Full variable domain (remainder filled in from reference TRBV11-2 and TRBJ1-2): EAGVAQSPRYKIIEKRQSVAFWCNPISGHATLYWYQQILGQGPKLLIQFQNNGVVDDSQLPKDRFSAERLKGVDSTLKIQPAKLEDSAVYLCASSIEHQGLGGYTFGSGTRLTVV.